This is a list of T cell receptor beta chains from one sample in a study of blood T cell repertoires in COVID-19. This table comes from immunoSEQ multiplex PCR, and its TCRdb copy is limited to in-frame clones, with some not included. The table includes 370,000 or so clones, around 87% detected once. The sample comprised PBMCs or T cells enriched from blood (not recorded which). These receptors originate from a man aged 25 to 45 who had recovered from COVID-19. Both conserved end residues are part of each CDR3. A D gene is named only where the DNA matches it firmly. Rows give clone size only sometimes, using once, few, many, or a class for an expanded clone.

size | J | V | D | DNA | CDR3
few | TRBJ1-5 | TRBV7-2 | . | TGTGCCAGCAGCTTAATGGGCCAGCCCCAGCATTTT | CASSLMGQPQHF
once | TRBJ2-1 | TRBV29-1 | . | TGCAGCGTTGTGAGGGAGAGCAATGAGCAGTTCTTC | CSVVRESNEQFF
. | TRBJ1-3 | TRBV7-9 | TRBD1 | TGTGCCAGCAGCTTAAGTGGGACAGGGGCCGGAAACACCATATATTTT | CASSLSGTGAGNTIYF
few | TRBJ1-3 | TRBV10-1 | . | TGCGCCAGCAGGGACAACTCTGGAAACACCATATATTTT | CASRDNSGNTIYF
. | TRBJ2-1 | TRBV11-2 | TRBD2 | TGTGCCAGCACAACTAGCGGGGCCTACAATGAGCAGTTCTTC | CASTTSGAYNEQFF
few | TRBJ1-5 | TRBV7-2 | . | TGTGCCAGCAGCTCCGACACAGGCCTCAATCAGCCCCAGCATTTT | CASSSDTGLNQPQHF
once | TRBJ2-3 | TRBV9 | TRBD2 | TGTGCCAGCAGCGCACTTAGCGGGGGGCCCACAGATACGCAGTATTTT | CASSALSGGPTDTQYF
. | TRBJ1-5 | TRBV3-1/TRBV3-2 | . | TGTGCCAGCAGCCAAGAACCGCAGGGAACTCAGCCCCAGCATTTT | CASSQEPQGTQPQHF
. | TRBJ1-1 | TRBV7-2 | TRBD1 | TGTGCCAGCAGCCTGTACGGACAGGGTTTAAGGACTGAAGCTTTCTTT | CASSLYGQGLRTEAFF
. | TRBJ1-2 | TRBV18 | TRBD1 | TGTGCCAGCTCTCAGCAGGGGGCAAAAGGGGATGGCTACACCTTC | CASSQQGAKGDGYTF
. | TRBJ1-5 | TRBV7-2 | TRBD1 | TGTGCCAGCAGCTTAGAACAGGGGGCACTACAGCCCCAGCATTTT | CASSLEQGALQPQHF
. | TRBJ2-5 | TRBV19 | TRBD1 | TGTGCCAGTAGTAGCCAGGGACAGTCACAAGAGACCCAGTACTTC | CASSSQGQSQETQYF
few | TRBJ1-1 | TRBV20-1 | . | TGCAGTGCTCAGGGGTTGGCTCAAGCTTTCTTT | CSAQGLAQAFF
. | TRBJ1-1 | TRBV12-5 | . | TGTGCTAGTGGTGGAGGGTGGTCAGTGAAGAACACTGAAGCTTTCTTT | CASGGGWSVKNTEAFF
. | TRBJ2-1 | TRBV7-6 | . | TGTGCCAGCAGTCCCACGACGGGGGGCCTAATAAATGAGCAGTTCTTC | CASSPTTGGLINEQFF